These T cell receptor beta chains were read from a single sample in a study of cytomegalovirus exposure and HLA in healthy donors. Method: immunoSEQ multiplex PCR; TCRdb's copy keeps in-frame clones and lacks some. Among just over 95,000 clones, 60% to 85% were seen once, and the ten largest hold 4.9%. The sample comprised PBMCs. These receptors all come from a woman between 35 and 50 years old in good health and CMV-seronegative. CDR3s leave out the opening cysteine and the closing phenylalanine or tryptophan. D genes are given only for firm matches. A clone size is listed for some rows: how often the clone was seen (once, few, many), or a class if it is expanded.

TRBV7-9,NA,TRBJ2-1,NA,ASSFVIQGHNEQF
TRBV2,NA,TRBJ2-5,NA,ASSASVETQY
TRBV19,NA,TRBJ1-2,NA,ASSISRNYGYT
TRBV7-9,TRBD2,TRBJ2-3,few,ASSSRAPPSGGSTDTQY
TRBV19,NA,TRBJ1-6,NA,ASSTDRASPLH
TRBV5-5,TRBD1,TRBJ2-7,NA,ASTPTGVHEQY
TRBV7-9,TRBD1,TRBJ1-1,few,ASSLGTGPKVTEAF
TRBV10-3,TRBD1,TRBJ2-5,NA,AISRDRSETQY
TRBV4-2,TRBD1,TRBJ1-4,NA,ASSPEGQGAKTVF
TRBV15,TRBD1,TRBJ1-2,NA,ATSSKTGGSDGYT
TRBV4-3,TRBD1,TRBJ1-4,NA,ASSEGASNEKLF
TRBV29-1,NA,TRBJ1-2,NA,SVVAQGTYYGYT
TRBV7-6,NA,TRBJ2-7,NA,ASSASSYEQY
TRBV7-8,TRBD1,TRBJ1-3,NA,ASSLQPGQAGNTIY
TRBV4-1,NA,TRBJ2-3,NA,ASSQAPSDTQY
TRBV4-1,NA,TRBJ1-1,NA,ASHARYPNTEAF
TRBV30,NA,TRBJ1-2,few,AWSRRTEGGYT
TRBV29-1,TRBD2,TRBJ2-1,NA,SVGTSGGLRINEQF
TRBV7-9,NA,TRBJ2-5,few,ASSLGQYQETQY
TRBV5-1,NA,NA,few,ASSREPYEQY
TRBV27,TRBD1,TRBJ1-3,NA,ASSLTGGGGNTIY
TRBV7-8,TRBD1,TRBJ1-2,NA,ATRDSGSIGYGYT
TRBV2,NA,TRBJ1-4,NA,ASSEGFSLF
TRBV19,NA,TRBJ1-5,NA,ASRQDNQPQH
TRBV5-4,TRBD1,TRBJ1-1,NA,ASSLAGTGPRGTEAF
TRBV10-3,NA,TRBJ1-4,NA,AISKGQLRRYEKLF
TRBV4-2,TRBD1,TRBJ1-2,NA,ASSQEESTGDSYYGYT
TRBV2,TRBD1,TRBJ1-1,few,ASSGRTGGLSTEAF
TRBV2,TRBD2,TRBJ2-2,NA,ASNGNRGGANGELF
TRBV4-1,TRBD2,TRBJ2-3,NA,ASSQTLTSGGADTQY
TRBV9,NA,TRBJ2-2,once,ASSTVTTGELF
TRBV7-8,NA,TRBJ1-1,few,ASSLTGIVTEAF
TRBV4-1,TRBD1,TRBJ1-1,few,ASSPNLGDRGRSRTEAF
TRBV6-5,TRBD1,TRBJ1-1,NA,ASSQTGKTEAF
TRBV9,TRBD2,TRBJ2-1,NA,ASSETPGLAGGRSNEQF
TRBV27,TRBD2,TRBJ2-5,NA,ASSWRGNQETQY
TRBV27,TRBD1,TRBJ1-5,NA,ASTNSGTGNQPQH